Below are 24 T cell receptor beta chains sequenced from a single sample in a study of T cell responses to AZD1222 COVID-19 vaccine. TCRdb keeps only in-frame clones here, not all; method: immunoSEQ multiplex PCR. The sample shows about 84,000 clones, roughly 85% of them seen only once. This specimen was peripheral blood, taken on day 0 of AZD1222 vaccination. Receptors were obtained from an adult in good health.

The V gene is TRBV19, the J gene TRBJ1-5; D gene unclear. V gave up 6 bases and J gave up 5 bases, with 14 bases separating them. Germline V gene sequence: CDR1 LNHDA, CDR2 SQIVND (reference sequence). The CDR3 is 14 amino acids. In DNA form, the CDR3 reads TGTGCCAGTAGCACGGTAGGAACAGATCAGCCCCAGCATTTT. Translating it yields CASSTVGTDQPQHF.

Only one count was recorded for this clone. V gene TRBV23-1 combines with J gene TRBJ2-3; tentative D call: TRBD2 (6 bases). TRBV23-1 is assigned to the ORF class and has an uncertain function. V lost 3 bases, J lost 1 base, and 11 bases lay in between. This CDR3 contains 15 residues. The CDR3 loop reads CASSHSQRGTDTQYF. CDR3 coding DNA: TGCGCCAGCAGTCACTCCCAGCGGGGCACAGATACGCAGTATTTT.

The rearrangement joins TRBV4-1 to TRBJ2-2; D could derive from TRBD1 or TRBD2 (5 bases each). From germline, CDR1 is MGHRA and CDR2 YSYEKL. V lost 2 bases to trimming and J lost 6 bases, with 13 bases between them. The CDR3 runs to 15 residues. The CDR3 is CASSQKRGGAGELFF. The CDR3 region has the DNA TGCGCCAGCAGCCAAAAGCGTGGGGGAGCCGGGGAGCTGTTTTTT.

The chain recombines TRBV6-1 with TRBJ1-2; D gene ambiguous. Germline V gene data show CDR1 as MNHNS and CDR2 as SASEGT. Trimming took off 1 base at V and 8 bases at J, with 11 bases between the two ends. There are 13 residues in the CDR3. CDR3 bases: TGTGCCAGCAGTGAAGGGGGAGGGCGAGGCTACACCTTC. This codes for CASSEGGGRGYTF.

This clone was seen more than once but under ten times. CDR3 nucleotide sequence: TGTGCTAGTGGTTTGGTACTACTGATCGAGCGGGGTCACAATGAGCAGTTCTTC. It is translated as CASGLVLLIERGHNEQFF. This chain links TRBV12-5 with TRBJ2-1, with 7 nucleotides matching TRBD2. This CDR3 is 18 amino acids long. Germline V gene sequence: CDR1 LGHNT, CDR2 FRNRAP. J was trimmed by 5 bases and V by 0 bases; bases with no gene match: 13.

This clone was detected only once. The J gene is TRBJ1-1, the V gene TRBV4-2; D ambiguous. This CDR3 has 16 amino acids. Trimming took 0 bases from V and 1 from J, leaving 12 bases between them. Germline CDR1 LGHNA, CDR2 YNFKEQ. CDR3 sequence (DNA): TGTGCCAGCAGCCAAGATCGCCAGGCTAGGAACACTGAAGCTTTCTTT. Protein sequence: CASSQDRQARNTEAFF.

The chain couples TRBV5-4 to TRBJ2-7; 9 nucleotides line up with TRBD1. Germline lookup yields CDR1 SGHNT and CDR2 YYREEE (reference sequence). CDR3 length equals 17 residues. V trimming: 2 bases; J trimming: 1 base; junction bases outside the gene matches: 10. The CDR3 region is CASSLAPTGGSSYEQYF. In DNA form, the CDR3 reads TGTGCCAGCAGCTTAGCCCCTACAGGGGGCTCTTCCTACGAGCAGTACTTC.

This chain uses TRBV6-5 with TRBJ1-3; 10 positions agree with TRBD1. Germline trimming cut 6 bases from V and 6 bases from J; bases unmatched to any gene: 8. Germline V gene data show CDR1 as MNHEY and CDR2 as SVGAGI. This CDR3 is 15 amino acids long. The CDR3 protein is CASSWDRGLENTIYF. As DNA, the CDR3 is TGTGCCAGCAGCTGGGACAGGGGTTTGGAAAACACCATATATTTT.

V and J are TRBV5-8 and TRBJ1-1, with 9 nucleotides matching TRBD1. The length of the CDR3 is 14 residues. Germline trimming cut 4 bases from V and 11 bases from J; bases unmatched to any gene: 12. Germline V lookup: CDR1 SGHTS, CDR2 YDEGEE. The DNA of the CDR3 is TGTGCCAGCAGCCTGATCCCCCGGACAGGGGATGCTTTCTTT. Its protein product is CASSLIPRTGDAFF.

This clone was found once. V usage is TRBV19 and J usage is TRBJ2-2; 9 positions match TRBD1. CDR3 size: 15 residues. V lost 8 bases to trimming and J lost 2 bases; unmatched junction nucleotides: 6. CDR1 LNHDA and CDR2 SQIVND come from the germline V gene (reference sequence). This CDR3 is CASSWTGANTGELFF. The CDR3 DNA is TGTGCCAGTTCCTGGACAGGGGCAAACACCGGGGAGCTGTTTTTT. Together with reference TRBV19 and TRBJ2-2, the CDR3 gives the full variable domain: DGGITQSPKYLFRKEGQNVTLSCEQNLNHDAMYWYRQDPGQGLRLIYYSQIVNDFQKGDIAEGYSVSREKKESFPLTVTSAQKNPTAFYLCASSWTGANTGELFFGEGSRLTVL.

This chain uses TRBV7-6 with TRBJ2-2; 13 nucleotides agree with TRBD2. V lost 4 bases and J lost 5; bases outside the gene matches: 10. In germline, CDR1 is SGHVS, CDR2 FNYEAQ. The CDR3 length is 18 residues. The CDR3 region is CASSSRTSGSSNTGELFF. In nucleotides, the CDR3 is TGTGCCAGCAGCTCCCGGACTAGCGGGAGTTCTAATACCGGGGAGCTGTTTTTT.

The rearrangement uses TRBV4-1 and TRBJ1-4, with 7 bases fitting TRBD1. The V gene end was trimmed by 1 base and the J gene end by 4 bases; junction bases not matched to a gene: 18. CDR3 size: 20 residues. Germline-derived CDR1 and CDR2 are MGHRA and YSYEKL. CDR3 sequence (DNA): TGCGCCAGCAGCCAAGTTCCCCCGGGACAGCTCATCTCATATAATGAAAAACTGTTTTTT. Protein sequence: CASSQVPPGQLISYNEKLFF.

The V gene is TRBV7-2, the J gene TRBJ1-2, with D unresolved. This CDR3 is built from 13 residues. Germline V gives CDR1 SGHTA, CDR2 FQGNSA. V was pared by 4 bases and J by 6 bases, with 12 bases between. CDR3 region: CASSWPKPDGYTF. In nucleotides, the CDR3 is TGTGCCAGCAGCTGGCCCAAACCGGATGGCTACACCTTC.

The rearrangement joins TRBV9 to TRBJ2-5, with 8 bases lining up with TRBD2. Germline CDR1 SGDLS, CDR2 YYNGEE. CDR3 length equals 14 residues. V was pared by 4 bases and J by 5 bases, with 7 bases of the junction left unmatched. The CDR3 DNA follows: TGTGCCAGCAGCCAAATGAGCGGGAGTGAGACCCAGTACTTC. Translation: CASSQMSGSETQYF.

The sample holds one count of this clone. The gene calls are TRBV4-3 and TRBJ1-4; 7 bases match TRBD1. The germline V gene encodes CDR1 LGHNA and CDR2 YSLEER. The CDR3 is 14 residues long. The ends lost 1 base at V and 8 bases at J; junction bases unmatched: 4. This chain's CDR3 is CASSQGQGQEKLFF. The CDR3 DNA follows: TGCGCCAGCAGCCAAGGACAGGGACAAGAAAAACTGTTTTTT.

This clone was counted a few times. The J gene is TRBJ1-5, the V gene TRBV7-9, with TRBD1 as a possible D gene (5 bases). The CDR3 has 13 amino acids. CDR1 and CDR2 (germline): SEHNR, FQNEAQ (reference sequence). Trimming left V 3 bases short and J 7 bases short, with 10 bases between. Here the CDR3 DNA reads TGTGCCAGCAGCTTGGTTCAGGGACAGCCCCAGCATTTT. Translating it yields CASSLVQGQPQHF.

The chain is built from TRBV6-2 or TRBV6-3 and TRBJ2-7; TRBD1 aligns across 7 bases. V lost 5 bases to trimming and J lost 2 bases; unmatched junction nucleotides: 9. Germline V lookup: CDR1 MNHEY, CDR2 SVGEGT. This CDR3 spans 15 amino acids. DNA of the CDR3: TGTGCCAGCAGTGGGAGACAGGGATCTACCTACGAGCAGTACTTC. Translation: CASSGRQGSTYEQYF.

This clone is a singleton in its sample. The V call is TRBV5-1, the J call TRBJ2-1; TRBD1 matches 9 bases. CDR1 and CDR2 (germline): SGHRS, YFSETQ. There are 16 residues in the CDR3. With V trimmed by 3 bases and J by 7 bases, 11 bases remained unmatched. DNA for the CDR3: TGCGCCAGCAGCTCTCACTGGACAGGGGAGTTAAATGAGCAGTTCTTC. Its translation is CASSSHWTGELNEQFF. The whole variable domain, filled in from reference TRBV5-1 and TRBJ2-1, reads KAGVTQTPRYLIKTRGQQVTLSCSPISGHRSVSWYQQTPGQGLQFLFEYFSETQRNKGNFPGRFSGRQFSNSRSEMNVSTLELGDSALYLCASSSHWTGELNEQFFGPGTRLTVL.

This rearrangement joins TRBV27 to TRBJ2-6; the D gene could be TRBD1 or TRBD2 (6 bases each). The CDR3 covers 14 residues. Per germline, CDR1 MNHEY and CDR2 SMNVEV (reference sequence). V lost 7 bases, J lost 2 bases, and 9 bases lay in between. CDR3 nucleotide sequence: TGTGCCAGCAAGGAGGGGGCTGGGGCCAACGTCCTGACTTTC. Translating it yields CASKEGAGANVLTF.

V usage is TRBV11-3 and J usage is TRBJ2-1, with 8 bases matching TRBD2. Germline V lookup: CDR1 SGHNT, CDR2 YENEEA. This CDR3 contains 16 residues. V lost 2 bases and J lost 5; bases outside the gene matches: 8. CDR3 sequence reads: CASSLLPGTRNNEQFF. Here the CDR3 DNA reads TGTGCCAGCAGCTTATTACCGGGGACTAGGAACAATGAGCAGTTCTTC.

This chain connects TRBV6-5 to TRBJ1-1; D is uncertain. This CDR3 has 13 residues. V lost 2 bases and J lost 8, with 12 bases in between. Looked up from germline, CDR1 is MNHEY and CDR2 is SVGAGI. CDR3 loop: CASSYALVREAFF. In DNA form, the CDR3 reads TGTGCCAGCAGTTACGCGTTGGTCAGAGAAGCTTTCTTT.

The chain employs TRBV6-2 or TRBV6-3 and TRBJ2-4, with TRBD1 as a possible D gene (5 bases). Germline CDR1 reads MNHEY; CDR2 reads SVGEGT. Trimming removed 6 bases from V and 9 bases from J, with 18 bases in between. CDR3 length: 14 residues. The DNA for the CDR3 is TGTGCCAGCAGCCCGAATACAGGTTCACCCATTCAGTACTTC. Translation gives CASSPNTGSPIQYF.

The V and J genes are TRBV7-2 and TRBJ1-5; the D gene is possibly TRBD1 (6 bases). V lost 2 bases and J lost 4, with 9 bases in between. CDR3 length: 14 residues. Germline V lookup: CDR1 SGHTA, CDR2 FQGNSA. The CDR3 spells CASSLNRVNQPQHF. The CDR3 nucleotides are TGTGCCAGCAGCTTAAACAGGGTGAATCAGCCCCAGCATTTT.

J is TRBJ2-7 and V is TRBV30; D may be TRBD2 (5 bases). V was trimmed by 2 bases and J by 6 bases, leaving 14 bases between them. This CDR3 has 13 residues. Germline values: CDR1 GTSNPN, CDR2 SVGIG (reference sequence). The chain's CDR3 is CAWSHSVKGEQYF. CDR3 DNA: TGTGCCTGGAGTCATAGCGTAAAGGGCGAGCAGTACTTC.